The present T cell receptor (beta chain) was sequenced within a study of cytomegalovirus exposure and HLA in healthy donors (dated by TCRdb to about 2017). For context, the study as a whole: An earlier analysis of some 620 of the donors reported approximately 280 Gb of sequence data and 117 million unique TCR beta sequences obtained from approximately 180 million T cells. About 330 gigabases of sequencing data and around 85 million unique TCR sequences made up an early release that covered approximately 650 HLA-typed donors. Of the 300 to 400 genotyped donors, approximately 83% fell in the genetic ancestry cluster associated with self-reported Caucasian donors. The aim of the study was to test whether cataloging public T cell receptors could identify signatures of past pathogen exposure. The T cell repertoires of under 700 subjects were profiled by immunosequencing and related to cytomegalovirus serostatus. Besides the first cohort of 550 to 750 subjects, a separate validation cohort made up of around 120 different subjects was used. To predict cytomegalovirus infection status, the study combined high-throughput TCR immunosequencing, statistical association of individual TCRs with disease status, and machine learning. A later analysis re-examined previously published TCR beta repertoires from over 500 donors and added high-resolution HLA genotyping to investigate patterns of TCR occurrence. In the later analysis, no new phenotypic data were used to find candidate immune exposures; instead, reliance was placed on TCR beta sequences and their occurrence across donors. An earlier analysis of around 640 of the donors used high-throughput TCR beta sequencing to judge whether each TCR beta V gene segment behaved as functional or pseudogenic. Donor age, sex, ethnicity and CMV serostatus were compiled alongside the repertoire data. Genome-wide SNP genotypes for about three fifths of the 666 donors were used in a later genetic analysis, which treated that subset as a discovery cohort. Every repertoire in the discovery cohort had been generated on one and the same sequencing platform. HLA typing covered class I and class II loci at four-digit resolution. Typing coverage differed by locus: A, B, C, DRB1 and DQB1 were typed in about 620-640 donors, DQA1 in 500 to 550, DPA1 in roughly 590, and DPB1 in around 440. Roughly five DR-DQ haplotypes were handled as single units for association and clustering because linkage in the cohort was strong. Across approximately 400 genotyped donors of the cohort, an average of about 250,000 unique TCR beta nucleotide sequences per donor were sequenced, and around 20% of those sequences were non-productive. Broad study findings and their caveats: Most TCR sequences were observed very rarely across donors, whereas some public TCRs were present in many individuals. A later analysis found that most CMV-associated TCR beta chains appeared HLA-restricted, with HLA associations seemingly driven largely by CMV exposure. V-gene and J-gene trimming of TCR beta chains was associated with a missense DCLRE1C variant in a later genetic analysis, and the association was replicated in an independent cohort. The authors suggested that the approach could potentially be generalized to other disease states and immunological phenotypes. A later genetic analysis reported fewer N-insertions in productive TCRs among donors in an Asian-associated ancestry cluster than the roughly 620-donor mean. Immune exposure information for the cohort was limited to CMV serostatus. Over 15 rarely observed V segments, including chromosome 9 orphons, were excluded from the earlier analysis of several hundred of the donors because counts were too low. Correlated functional status among segregating V segments might reflect linkage disequilibrium, but an unknown experimental factor could not be ruled out. Compared with equally common non-associated chains, HLA-associated TCR beta chains in a later analysis were more clonally expanded and had lower generation probabilities. When HLA alleles, especially DR and DQ, strongly co-occurred, TCR associations were difficult to assign to individual alleles. Sequencing depth was assumed to be roughly uniform across donors in the presence/absence analyses, though that assumption may not hold. In the study, 150 to 200 TCR beta chains were listed as associated with cytomegalovirus. Because HLA typing was missing for some donors at each locus, association tests included only the typed subset. A group of highly shared sequence variants was considered likely to be a technical artifact of the sequencing pipeline. Cytomegalovirus status was reported to be diagnosed by the classifier with high specificity and sensitivity in both the original and validation cohorts. A further reported finding was that TCR beta sequences accurately predicted the HLA-A and HLA-B alleles for most subjects in the first cohort. Several of the top co-occurrence clusters appeared to be linked to parvovirus B19, influenza, CMV and Epstein-Barr virus, according to a later analysis. Only TCR beta chains were sequenced in this cohort, and the absence of alpha or paired-chain data limited detectable features. Some IMGT-functional V segments, including TRBV6-2 and TRBV6-3, could not be told apart with the 87-base-pair reads, so those segments were excluded. In a later analysis, TCR association rates were found to vary across HLA loci, with the most associated TCRs seen for DRB1 alleles and the fewest for HLA-C alleles. In a later analysis, 16,951 TCR beta sequences were associated with specific HLA alleles at a false discovery rate of 0.05. In vitro tests confirmed that a few of the cytomegalovirus-associated TCR beta chains recognize cytomegalovirus antigens. In an earlier analysis of 587 of the donors, most TCR beta V segments appeared in productive rearrangements about 87% or about 30% of the time, broadly matching IMGT annotations.

The protocol used for the library was the immunoSEQ multiplex PCR assay. For the multiplex PCR, a mixture combining 60 forward primers for TCR Vbeta segments and 13 reverse primers for TCR Jbeta segments was used. The CDR3 region of rearranged TCR beta genes was amplified from genomic DNA by a multiplex PCR assay. Amplified TCR beta libraries were sequenced as 87-base-pair reads on the Illumina HiSeq System. Per the authors' processing: Across the 700 or so repertoires, a later analysis counted around 80 million unique TCR beta chains, about 10 million of which were shared by at least two donors. Raw reads were error-corrected and collapsed into unique sequences by a nearest-neighbor algorithm in which closely related sequences were merged to remove PCR and sequencing errors. Alignment of CDR3 sequences to IMGT reference sequences was used to assign V, D and J gene segments. For a sequence to be retained, a match of at least six nucleotides to both a V gene segment and a J gene segment was required. Rearrangements were classified as productive when the CDR3 lacked stop codons and remained in frame with V and J, and all other rearrangements were classified as non-productive. Following IMGT convention, CDR3 was defined as the stretch from the second conserved V-encoded cysteine to the conserved J-encoded phenylalanine. In an earlier analysis of around 600 of the donors, sequences lacking an unambiguous match to a single V gene segment were excluded. In an earlier analysis of around 590 of the donors, a V segment was called functional when productive rearrangements were above 56.7%, and segregating when the standard deviation between donors exceeded 5%. A statistical classification framework was built to diagnose cytomegalovirus status from the catalog of TCR beta chain sequences. In a later analysis, V and J genes were assigned by comparing TCR nucleotide sequences against IMGT/GENE-DB human TR gene sequences. In a later analysis, CDR3 sequences and most-parsimonious VDJ recombination scenarios were assigned using the TCRdist pipeline. In a later analysis, every TCR beta chain was defined by the combination of its CDR3 amino acid sequence and its V-gene family, and reads without a unique V-gene family were dropped. A later analysis removed 550 to 700 highly shared, low-generation-probability nucleotide sequences to deal with suspected cross-contamination and a sequencing artifact. For each public chain, a later analysis derived a clonal expansion index from normalized ranks of inferred template counts within each repertoire. In a later analysis, generation probabilities were computed using a VDJ recombination model fitted to out-of-frame rearrangements, and the results were checked against IGoR. In a later analysis, TCR-TCR, TCR-HLA and TCR-CMV co-occurrence was scored with hypergeometric tests, and a repertoire-size bias correction was applied to TCR pairs. In a later analysis, false discovery rates were estimated by permuting HLA or CMV assignments 20 times. In a later analysis, co-occurring TCRs were grouped using DBSCAN, and TCRdist sequence similarity was added for clustering within HLA-allele-positive subsets. Co-occurrence clustering excluded repertoires with fewer than 30,000 or more than 120,000 public chains, plus five with anomalous nucleotide sharing. Imported from immuneACCESS, the table was reduced by TCRdb to in-frame sequences with V and J called. These copies leave out some clones; in studies compared against another copy, an unresolved V gene accounts for under half, and the cause of the remainder is not known. V and J calls and clone size are those listed in that table; D and trimming were worked out from the DNA. This sample gives around 110,000 clones in total; around 74% of them show up just once. Together, the top ten hold around 1.7% of the sample.

In the case of this clone: Its antigen is not yet known. One base away there is no much larger clone; base qualities are not given.

Trimming leaves V shorter by 1 base and J shorter by 1 base, with the junction holding 14 bases beyond the gene matches. Measured from the cysteine to the phenylalanine, the CDR3 is 18 residues long. Only the CDR3 region is kept as DNA, spanning 54 bases read in frame from base 1. The germline V gene (reference sequence) specifies GTSNPN as CDR1 and SVGIG as CDR2. The cohort was made up of 666 healthy bone marrow donors. At the time of sampling, all cohort members were nominally healthy, though unrecorded immune exposures were likely present. The donor was CMV seronegative and belonged to the group of under 400 seronegative cohort members. Every donor gave a peripheral blood sample, and the peripheral blood mononuclear cells from that sample were used for TCR beta sequencing. The Qiagen DNeasy Blood Extraction Kit was used to extract genomic DNA from the blood cell samples.

The sequenced sample consisted of PBMCs. This sequence uses TRBV30 and TRBJ1-1; TRBD1 agrees with 8 junctional bases. The source is a young woman in good health and CMV-seronegative. The DNA reads TGTGCCTGGAGTGCCCCTCCGCCACAGGGGGAGTCGAACACTGAAGCTTTCTTT. Translated, this is CAWSAPPPQGESNTEAFF.